Detailed here is one TCR beta chain. The entry originates in a study of technical replicates of blood from a few donors. With 5 bases clipped from V and 8 bases from J, the junction kept 18 bases outside the gene matches. CDR1 and CDR2 (germline): MDHEN, SYDVKM. This CDR3 contains 17 residues. The method was immunoSEQ multiplex PCR; TCRdb's version includes in-frame clones alone and lacks a portion of them. The profile covers around 83,000 clones, with approximately 90% appearing a single time and about 0.26% taken by the ten largest. The chain employs TRBV28 and TRBJ2-1; 7 bases are a match to TRBD2. The receptor was isolated from a human donor in good health. Sequences were obtained from T cells isolated from PBMCs. The CDR3: CASSIILRTRGGYEQFF. Here the CDR3 DNA reads TGTGCCAGCAGTATCATTCTCCGGACGCGCGGGGGATATGAGCAGTTCTTC.